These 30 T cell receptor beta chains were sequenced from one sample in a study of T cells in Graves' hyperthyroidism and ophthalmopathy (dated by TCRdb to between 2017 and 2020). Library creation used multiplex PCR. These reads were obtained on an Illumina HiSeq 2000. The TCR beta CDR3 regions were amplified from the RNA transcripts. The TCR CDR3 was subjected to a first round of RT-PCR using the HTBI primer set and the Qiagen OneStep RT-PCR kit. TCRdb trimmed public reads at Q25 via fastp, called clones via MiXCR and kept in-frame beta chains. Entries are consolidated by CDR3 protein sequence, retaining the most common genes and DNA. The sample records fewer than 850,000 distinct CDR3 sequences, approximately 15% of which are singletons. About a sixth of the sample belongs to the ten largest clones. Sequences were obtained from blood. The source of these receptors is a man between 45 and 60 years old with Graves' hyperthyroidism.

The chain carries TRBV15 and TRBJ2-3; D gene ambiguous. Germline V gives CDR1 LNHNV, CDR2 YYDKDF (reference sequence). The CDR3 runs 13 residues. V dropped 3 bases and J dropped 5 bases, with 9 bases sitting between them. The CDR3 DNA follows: TGTGCCACCAGCAGTCAGGCAGAAGATACGCAGTATTTT. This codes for CATSSQAEDTQYF.

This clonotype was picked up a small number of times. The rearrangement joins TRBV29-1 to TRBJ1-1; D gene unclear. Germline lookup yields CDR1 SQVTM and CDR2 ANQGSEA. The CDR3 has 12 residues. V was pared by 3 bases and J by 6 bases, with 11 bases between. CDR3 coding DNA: TGCAGCGTTGATCTGGTCACCGCTGAAGCTTTCTTT. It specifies CSVDLVTAEAFF. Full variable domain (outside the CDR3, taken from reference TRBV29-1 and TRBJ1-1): SAVISQKPSRDICQRGTSLTIQCQVDSQVTMMFWYRQQPGQSLTLIATANQGSEATYESGFVIDKFPISRPNLTFSTLTVSNMSPEDSSIYLCSVDLVTAEAFFGQGTRLTVV.

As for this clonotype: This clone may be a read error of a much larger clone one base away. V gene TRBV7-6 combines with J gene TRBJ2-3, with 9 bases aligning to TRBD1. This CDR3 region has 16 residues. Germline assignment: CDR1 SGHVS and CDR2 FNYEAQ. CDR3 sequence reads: CASSLQTGGISDTRYF. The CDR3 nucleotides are TGTGCCAGCAGCTTGCAGACAGGGGGAATTTCAGATACGCGGTATTTT. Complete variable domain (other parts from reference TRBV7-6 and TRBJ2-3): GAGVSQSPRYKVTKRGQDVALRCDPISGHVSLYWYRQALGQGPEFLTYFNYEAQQDKSGLPNDRFSAERPEGSISTLTIQRTEQRDSAMYRCASSLQTGGISDTRYFGPGTRLTVL.

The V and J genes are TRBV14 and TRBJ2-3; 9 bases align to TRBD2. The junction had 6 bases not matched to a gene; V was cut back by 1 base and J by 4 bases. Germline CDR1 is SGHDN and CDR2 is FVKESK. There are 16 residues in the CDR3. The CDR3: CASSQGIAGVADTQYF. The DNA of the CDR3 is TGTGCCAGCAGCCAAGGAATAGCGGGAGTCGCAGATACGCAGTATTTT.

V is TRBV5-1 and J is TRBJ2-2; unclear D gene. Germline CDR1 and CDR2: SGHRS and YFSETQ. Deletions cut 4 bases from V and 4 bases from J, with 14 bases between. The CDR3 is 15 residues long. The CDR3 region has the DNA TGCGCCAGCAGCGCGTCTAGAGGAACCACCGGGGAGCTGTTTTTT. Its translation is CASSASRGTTGELFF.

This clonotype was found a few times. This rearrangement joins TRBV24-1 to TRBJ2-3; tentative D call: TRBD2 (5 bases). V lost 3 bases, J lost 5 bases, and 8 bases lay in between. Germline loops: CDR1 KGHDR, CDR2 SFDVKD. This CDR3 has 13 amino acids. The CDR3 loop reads CATSDLAEDTQYF. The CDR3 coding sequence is TGTGCCACCAGTGATCTAGCTGAAGATACGCAGTATTTT.

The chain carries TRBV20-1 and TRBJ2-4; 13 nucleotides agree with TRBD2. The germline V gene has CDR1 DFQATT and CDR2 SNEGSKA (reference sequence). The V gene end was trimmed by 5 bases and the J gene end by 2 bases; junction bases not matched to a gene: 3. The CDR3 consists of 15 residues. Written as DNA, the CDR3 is TGCAGTGCTGTGGGACTAGCGGGACCCAAAAACATTCAGTACTTC. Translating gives CSAVGLAGPKNIQYF.

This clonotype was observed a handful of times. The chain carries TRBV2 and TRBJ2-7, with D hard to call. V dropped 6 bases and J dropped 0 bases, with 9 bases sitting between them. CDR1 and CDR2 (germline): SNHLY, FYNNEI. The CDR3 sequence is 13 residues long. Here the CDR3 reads CASRRFLSYEQYF. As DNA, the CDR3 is TGTGCCAGCAGGCGGTTTCTCTCCTACGAGCAGTACTTC.

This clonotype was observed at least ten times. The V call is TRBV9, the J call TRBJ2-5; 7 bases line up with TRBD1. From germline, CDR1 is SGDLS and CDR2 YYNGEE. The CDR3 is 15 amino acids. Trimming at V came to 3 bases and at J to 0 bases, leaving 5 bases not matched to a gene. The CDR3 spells CASSETGWYQETQYF. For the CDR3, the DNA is TGTGCCAGCAGCGAGACAGGGTGGTACCAAGAGACCCAGTACTTC.

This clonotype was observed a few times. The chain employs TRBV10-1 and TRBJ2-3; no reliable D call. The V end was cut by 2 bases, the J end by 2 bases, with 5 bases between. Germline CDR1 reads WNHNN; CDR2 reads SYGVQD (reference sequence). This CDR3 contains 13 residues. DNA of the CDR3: TGCGCCAGCAGTGAGCCGAACACAGATACGCAGTATTTT. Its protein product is CASSEPNTDTQYF.

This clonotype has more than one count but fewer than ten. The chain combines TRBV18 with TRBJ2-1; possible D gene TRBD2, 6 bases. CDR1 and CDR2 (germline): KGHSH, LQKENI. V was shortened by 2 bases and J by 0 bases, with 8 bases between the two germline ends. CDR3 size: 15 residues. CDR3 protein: CASSPATSSYNEQFF. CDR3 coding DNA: TGTGCCAGCTCACCAGCGACTAGCTCCTACAATGAGCAGTTCTTC.

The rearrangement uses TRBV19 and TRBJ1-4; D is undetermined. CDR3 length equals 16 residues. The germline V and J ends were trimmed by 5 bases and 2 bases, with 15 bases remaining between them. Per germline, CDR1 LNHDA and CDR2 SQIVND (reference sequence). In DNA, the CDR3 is TGTGCCAGTAGTCGCACTAGGGCAGCGACTAATGAAAAACTGTTTTTT. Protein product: CASSRTRAATNEKLFF.

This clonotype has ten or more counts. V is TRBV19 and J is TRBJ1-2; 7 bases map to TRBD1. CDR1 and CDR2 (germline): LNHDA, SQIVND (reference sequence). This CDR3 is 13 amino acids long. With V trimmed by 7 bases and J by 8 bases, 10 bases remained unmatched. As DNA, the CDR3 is TGTGCCAGTATCCGACAGGGAGGGGAAGGCTACACCTTC. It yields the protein CASIRQGGEGYTF.

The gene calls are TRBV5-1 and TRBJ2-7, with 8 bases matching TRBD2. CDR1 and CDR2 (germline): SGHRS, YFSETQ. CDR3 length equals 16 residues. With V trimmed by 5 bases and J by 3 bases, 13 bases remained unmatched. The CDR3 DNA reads TGCGCCAGCAGGCGAAAACCCGGGACTAGGGACTACGAGCAGTACTTC. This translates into CASRRKPGTRDYEQYF. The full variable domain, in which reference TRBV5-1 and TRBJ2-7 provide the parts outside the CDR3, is KAGVTQTPRYLIKTRGQQVTLSCSPISGHRSVSWYQQTPGQGLQFLFEYFSETQRNKGNFPGRFSGRQFSNSRSEMNVSTLELGDSALYLCASRRKPGTRDYEQYFGPGTRLTVT.

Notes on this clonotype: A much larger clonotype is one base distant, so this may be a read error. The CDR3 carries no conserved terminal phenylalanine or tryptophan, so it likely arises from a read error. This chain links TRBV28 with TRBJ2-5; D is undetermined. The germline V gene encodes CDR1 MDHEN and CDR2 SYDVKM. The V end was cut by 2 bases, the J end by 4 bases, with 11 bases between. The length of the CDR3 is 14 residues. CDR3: CASSLKERLETQYS. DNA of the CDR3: TGTGCCAGCAGTTTAAAAGAGAGGTTAGAGACCCAGTACTCC.

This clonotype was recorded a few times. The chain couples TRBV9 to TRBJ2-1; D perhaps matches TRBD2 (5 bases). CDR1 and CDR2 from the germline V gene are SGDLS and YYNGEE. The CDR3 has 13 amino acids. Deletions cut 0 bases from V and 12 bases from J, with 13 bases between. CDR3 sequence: CASSVGSGGAQFF. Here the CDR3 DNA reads TGTGCCAGCAGCGTAGGTTCAGGAGGCGCGCAGTTCTTC.

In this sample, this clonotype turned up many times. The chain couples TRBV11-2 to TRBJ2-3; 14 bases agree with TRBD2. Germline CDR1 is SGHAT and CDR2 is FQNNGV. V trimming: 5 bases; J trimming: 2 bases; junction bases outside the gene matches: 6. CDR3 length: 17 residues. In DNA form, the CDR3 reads TGTGCCAGCAGCGCCGGACTAGCGGGAGGTAACACAGATACGCAGTATTTT. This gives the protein CASSAGLAGGNTDTQYF.

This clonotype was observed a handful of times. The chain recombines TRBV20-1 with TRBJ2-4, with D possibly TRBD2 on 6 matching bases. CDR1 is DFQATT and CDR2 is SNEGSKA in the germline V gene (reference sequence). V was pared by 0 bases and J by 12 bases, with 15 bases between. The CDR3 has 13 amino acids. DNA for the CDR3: TGCAGTGCTAGAGAGGAGGGGCTCTTAAATCAGTACTTC. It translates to CSAREEGLLNQYF.

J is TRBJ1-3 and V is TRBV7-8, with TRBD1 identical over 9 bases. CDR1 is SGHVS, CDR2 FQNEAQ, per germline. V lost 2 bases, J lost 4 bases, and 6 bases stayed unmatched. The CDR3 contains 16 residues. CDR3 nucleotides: TGTGCCAGCAGCTTACGAGACAGGGGGAACGGAAACACCATATATTTT. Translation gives CASSLRDRGNGNTIYF.

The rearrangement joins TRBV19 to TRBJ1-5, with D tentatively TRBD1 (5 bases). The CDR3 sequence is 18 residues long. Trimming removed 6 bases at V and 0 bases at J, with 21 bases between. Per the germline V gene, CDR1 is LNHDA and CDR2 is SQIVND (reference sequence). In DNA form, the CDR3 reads TGTGCCAGTAGGCGGGACGCGGCAGTACACTATAGCAATCAGCCCCAGCATTTT. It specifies CASRRDAAVHYSNQPQHF.

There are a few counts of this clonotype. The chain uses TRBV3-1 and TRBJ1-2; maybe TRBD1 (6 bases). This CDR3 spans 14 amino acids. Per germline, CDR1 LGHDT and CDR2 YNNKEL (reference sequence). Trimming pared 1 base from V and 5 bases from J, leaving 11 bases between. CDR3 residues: CASSQGRQVYGYTF. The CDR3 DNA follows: TGTGCCAGCAGCCAAGGTCGACAGGTTTATGGCTACACCTTC. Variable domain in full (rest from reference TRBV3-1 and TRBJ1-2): DTAVSQTPKYLVTQMGNDKSIKCEQNLGHDTMYWYKQDSKKFLKIMFSYNNKELIINETVPNRFSPKSPDKAHLNLHINSLELGDSAVYFCASSQGRQVYGYTFGSGTRLTVV.

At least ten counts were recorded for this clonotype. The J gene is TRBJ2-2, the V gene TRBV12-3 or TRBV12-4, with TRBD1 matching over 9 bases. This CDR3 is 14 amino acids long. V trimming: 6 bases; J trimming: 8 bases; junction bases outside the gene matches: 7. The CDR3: CASSTTGGVGELFF. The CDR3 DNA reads TGTGCCAGCAGCACAACAGGGGGCGTGGGGGAGCTGTTTTTT.

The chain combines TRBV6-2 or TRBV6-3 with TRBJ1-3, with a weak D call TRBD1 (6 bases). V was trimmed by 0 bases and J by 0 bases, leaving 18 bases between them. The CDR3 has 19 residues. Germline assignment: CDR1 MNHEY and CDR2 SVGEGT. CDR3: CASSYSRLQGKSSGNTIYF. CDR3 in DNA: TGTGCCAGCAGTTACTCGCGTTTACAGGGAAAGTCCTCTGGAAACACCATATATTTT.

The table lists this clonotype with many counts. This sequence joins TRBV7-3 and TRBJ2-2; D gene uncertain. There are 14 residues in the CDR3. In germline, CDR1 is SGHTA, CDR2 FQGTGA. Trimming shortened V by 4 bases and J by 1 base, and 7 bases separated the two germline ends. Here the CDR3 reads CASSSDGNTGELFF. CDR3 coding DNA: TGTGCCAGCAGCTCAGATGGGAACACCGGGGAGCTGTTTTTT.

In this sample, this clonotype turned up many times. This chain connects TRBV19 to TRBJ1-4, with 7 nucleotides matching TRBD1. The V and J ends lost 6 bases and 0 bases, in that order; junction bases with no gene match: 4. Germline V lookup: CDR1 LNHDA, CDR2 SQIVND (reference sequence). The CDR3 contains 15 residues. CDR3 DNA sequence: TGTGCCAGTAGCACAGGGGTTGCAACTAATGAAAAACTGTTTTTT. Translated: CASSTGVATNEKLFF.

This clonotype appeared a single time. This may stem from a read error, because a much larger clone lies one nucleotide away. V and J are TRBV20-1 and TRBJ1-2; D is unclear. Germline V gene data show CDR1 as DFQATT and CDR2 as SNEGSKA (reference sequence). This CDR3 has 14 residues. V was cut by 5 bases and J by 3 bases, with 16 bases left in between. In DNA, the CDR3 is TGCAGTGCTGTCCCGACGGTAGCTGACTATGGCTACACCTTC. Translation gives CSAVPTVADYGYTF.

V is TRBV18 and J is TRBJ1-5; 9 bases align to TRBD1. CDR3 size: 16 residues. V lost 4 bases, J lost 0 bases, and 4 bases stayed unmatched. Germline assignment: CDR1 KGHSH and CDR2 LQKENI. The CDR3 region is CASSLRTGDSNQPQHF. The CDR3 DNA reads TGTGCCAGCTCACTCCGGACAGGGGATAGCAATCAGCCCCAGCATTTT.

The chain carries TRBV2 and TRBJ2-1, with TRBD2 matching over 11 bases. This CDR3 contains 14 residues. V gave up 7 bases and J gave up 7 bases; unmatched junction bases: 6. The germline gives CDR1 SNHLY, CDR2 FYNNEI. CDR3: CASKELAGANEQFF. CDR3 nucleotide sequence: TGTGCCAGCAAGGAACTAGCGGGAGCAAATGAGCAGTTCTTC.

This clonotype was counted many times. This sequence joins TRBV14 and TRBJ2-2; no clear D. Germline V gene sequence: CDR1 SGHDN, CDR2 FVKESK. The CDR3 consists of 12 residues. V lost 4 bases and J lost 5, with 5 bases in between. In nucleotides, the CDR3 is TGTGCCAGCAGCCGCGTGACCGGGGAGCTGTTTTTT. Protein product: CASSRVTGELFF.

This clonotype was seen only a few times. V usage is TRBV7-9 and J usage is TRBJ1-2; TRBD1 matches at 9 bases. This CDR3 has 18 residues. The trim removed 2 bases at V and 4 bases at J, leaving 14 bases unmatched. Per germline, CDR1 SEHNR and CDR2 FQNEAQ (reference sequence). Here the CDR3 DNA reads TGTGCCAGCAGCTTAACCCCGGGACAGGGAATTCGGAGCTATGGCTACACCTTC. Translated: CASSLTPGQGIRSYGYTF.